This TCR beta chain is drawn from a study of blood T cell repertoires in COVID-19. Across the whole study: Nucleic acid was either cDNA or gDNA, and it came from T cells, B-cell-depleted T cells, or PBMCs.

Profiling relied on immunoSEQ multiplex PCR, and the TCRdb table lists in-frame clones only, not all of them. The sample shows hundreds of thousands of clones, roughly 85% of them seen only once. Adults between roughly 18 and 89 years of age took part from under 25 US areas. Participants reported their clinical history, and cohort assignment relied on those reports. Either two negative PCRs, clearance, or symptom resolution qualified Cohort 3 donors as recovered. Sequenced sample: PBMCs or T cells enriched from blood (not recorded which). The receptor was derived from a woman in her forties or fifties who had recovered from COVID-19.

CDR3 sequence: CAGHRAGANVLTF. CDR3 bases: TGTGCCGGCCACAGGGCTGGGGCCAACGTCCTGACTTTC. J is TRBJ2-6 and V is TRBV2, with D tentatively TRBD1 (6 bases). Germline values: CDR1 SNHLY, CDR2 FYNNEI. The CDR3 totals 13 residues. The germline V and J ends were trimmed by 11 bases and 2 bases, with 10 bases remaining between them.